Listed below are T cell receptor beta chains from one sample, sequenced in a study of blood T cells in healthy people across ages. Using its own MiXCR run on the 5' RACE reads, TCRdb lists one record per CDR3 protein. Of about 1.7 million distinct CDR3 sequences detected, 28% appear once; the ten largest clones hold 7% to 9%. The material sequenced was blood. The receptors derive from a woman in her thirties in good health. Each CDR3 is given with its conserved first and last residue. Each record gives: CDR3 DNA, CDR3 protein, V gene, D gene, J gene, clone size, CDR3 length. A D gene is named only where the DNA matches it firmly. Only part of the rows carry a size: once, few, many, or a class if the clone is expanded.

cdr3_nt: TGTGCCAGCAGAGCAGGGGTTCAGCCCCAGCATTTT
cdr3_aa: CASRAGVQPQHF
v_call: TRBV12-3/TRBV12-4
d_call: -
j_call: TRBJ1-5
clone_size: many
cdr3_length: 12

cdr3_nt: TGTGCTAGTGGTTTGGTCAGTAACCATGGCTACACCTTC
cdr3_aa: CASGLVSNHGYTF
v_call: TRBV12-5
d_call: -
j_call: TRBJ1-2
clone_size: -
cdr3_length: 13

cdr3_nt: TGTGCCAGCAGCTTTGACCCCGGGGTGAACACTGAAGCTTTCTTT
cdr3_aa: CASSFDPGVNTEAFF
v_call: TRBV7-2
d_call: -
j_call: TRBJ1-1
clone_size: few
cdr3_length: 15

cdr3_nt: TGTGCCAGCAGTCCCCTCTGGGAGCAGTTCTTC
cdr3_aa: CASSPLWEQFF
v_call: TRBV12-3/TRBV12-4
d_call: -
j_call: TRBJ2-1
clone_size: -
cdr3_length: 11

cdr3_nt: TGCGCCAGCAGCATGCAACAGGGGAACACTGAAGCTTTCTTT
cdr3_aa: CASSMQQGNTEAFF
v_call: TRBV5-1
d_call: -
j_call: TRBJ1-1
clone_size: -
cdr3_length: 14

cdr3_nt: TGTGCCAGCAGCGATAGCGGGGGCGGGGATACGCAGTATTTT
cdr3_aa: CASSDSGGGDTQYF
v_call: TRBV7-2
d_call: TRBD2
j_call: TRBJ2-3
clone_size: -
cdr3_length: 14

cdr3_nt: TGTGCCAGCAACCAGCGGGGGAGAGCAGATACGCAGTATTTT
cdr3_aa: CASNQRGRADTQYF
v_call: TRBV12-3/TRBV12-4
d_call: TRBD2
j_call: TRBJ2-3
clone_size: -
cdr3_length: 14

cdr3_nt: TGTGCCTGGAGTGTAGAGGGTGGTCAGCCCCAGCATTTT
cdr3_aa: CAWSVEGGQPQHF
v_call: TRBV30
d_call: -
j_call: TRBJ1-5
clone_size: few
cdr3_length: 13

cdr3_nt: TGTGCCACTACTAGCGGGCAAAACAATGAGCAGTTCTTC
cdr3_aa: CATTSGQNNEQFF
v_call: TRBV7-2
d_call: TRBD2
j_call: TRBJ2-1
clone_size: many
cdr3_length: 13

cdr3_nt: TGTGCCAGCAGAGCTAGCGGGGGGGCCGTGGGAGAGACCCAGTACTTC
cdr3_aa: CASRASGGAVGETQYF
v_call: TRBV27
d_call: TRBD2
j_call: TRBJ2-5
clone_size: few
cdr3_length: 16

cdr3_nt: TGTGTCAGCAGCAAAGACAGGTTAATGAGCACTGAAGCTTTCTTT
cdr3_aa: CVSSKDRLMSTEAFF
v_call: TRBV7-9
d_call: -
j_call: TRBJ1-1
clone_size: -
cdr3_length: 15

cdr3_nt: TGCGCCAGCAGCCAAGGGGGGCAGCGGGGGGCCGACCGGAATGAGCAGTTCTTC
cdr3_aa: CASSQGGQRGADRNEQFF
v_call: TRBV4-1
d_call: TRBD2
j_call: TRBJ2-1
clone_size: -
cdr3_length: 18

cdr3_nt: TGCAGTGCTTACGGACAGGGGGCGTACACTGAAGCTTTCTTT
cdr3_aa: CSAYGQGAYTEAFF
v_call: TRBV20-1
d_call: TRBD1
j_call: TRBJ1-1
clone_size: -
cdr3_length: 14

cdr3_nt: TGTGCCAGCAGCCGGCCGGACTTAGCTGGTCACAATGAGCAGTTCTTC
cdr3_aa: CASSRPDLAGHNEQFF
v_call: TRBV14
d_call: -
j_call: TRBJ2-1
clone_size: -
cdr3_length: 16

cdr3_nt: TGTGCCAGCAGCGGGTCCCCCACAGATACGCAGTATTTT
cdr3_aa: CASSGSPTDTQYF
v_call: TRBV6-4
d_call: -
j_call: TRBJ2-3
clone_size: -
cdr3_length: 13

cdr3_nt: TGTGCCAGCAGTTCCCCGCCCTCCGCCAATGAGCAGTTCTTC
cdr3_aa: CASSSPPSANEQFF
v_call: TRBV12-3/TRBV12-4
d_call: -
j_call: TRBJ2-1
clone_size: -
cdr3_length: 14

cdr3_nt: TGTGCCAGCAGAACAGGACTGGCTAATGAAAAACTGTTTTTT
cdr3_aa: CASRTGLANEKLFF
v_call: TRBV7-2
d_call: -
j_call: TRBJ1-4
clone_size: few
cdr3_length: 14

cdr3_nt: TGTGCCACCAGAGAAGCAGGACGGGAGAGCGATGAGCAGTTCTTC
cdr3_aa: CATREAGRESDEQFF
v_call: TRBV10-3
d_call: -
j_call: TRBJ2-1
clone_size: few
cdr3_length: 15

cdr3_nt: TGTGCCAGCAGCTGGAGATTAGCGGGGGGGCGACAAGAGACCCAGTACTTC
cdr3_aa: CASSWRLAGGRQETQYF
v_call: TRBV7-9
d_call: TRBD2
j_call: TRBJ2-5
clone_size: -
cdr3_length: 17

cdr3_nt: TGTGCCAGCAGTTTTAGGGGATCGAGGCAGGGGGACGAAAAACTGTTTTTT
cdr3_aa: CASSFRGSRQGDEKLFF
v_call: TRBV11-2
d_call: TRBD1
j_call: TRBJ1-4
clone_size: few
cdr3_length: 17

cdr3_nt: TGTGCCATCAGTGCAGGAGGGGAGCAGTACTTC
cdr3_aa: CAISAGGEQYF
v_call: TRBV10-3
d_call: -
j_call: TRBJ2-7
clone_size: many
cdr3_length: 11

cdr3_nt: TGTGCCAGCAGCTCCTTAGGCCCCCGGAGCGAGCAGTACTTC
cdr3_aa: CASSSLGPRSEQYF
v_call: TRBV11-2
d_call: -
j_call: TRBJ2-7
clone_size: few
cdr3_length: 14

cdr3_nt: TGTGCCAGCAGTTCCGAACAGGGGAAGTTGCCCCAGCATTTT
cdr3_aa: CASSSEQGKLPQHF
v_call: TRBV12-3/TRBV12-4
d_call: TRBD1
j_call: TRBJ1-5
clone_size: few
cdr3_length: 14